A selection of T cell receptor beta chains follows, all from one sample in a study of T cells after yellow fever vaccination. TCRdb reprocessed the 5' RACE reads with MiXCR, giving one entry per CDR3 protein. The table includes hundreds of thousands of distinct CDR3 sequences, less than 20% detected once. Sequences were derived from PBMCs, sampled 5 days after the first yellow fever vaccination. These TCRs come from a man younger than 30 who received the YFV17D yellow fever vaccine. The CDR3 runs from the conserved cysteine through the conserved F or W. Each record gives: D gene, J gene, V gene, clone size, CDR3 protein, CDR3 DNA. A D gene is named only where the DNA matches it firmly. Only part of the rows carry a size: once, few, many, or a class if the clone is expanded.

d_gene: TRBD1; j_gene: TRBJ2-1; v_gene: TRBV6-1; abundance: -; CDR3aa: CASRQGLYNEQFF; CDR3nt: TGTGCCAGCAGACAGGGGCTCTACAATGAGCAGTTCTTC
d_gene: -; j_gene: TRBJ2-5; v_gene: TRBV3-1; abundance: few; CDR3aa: CASSQAWAIFQETQYF; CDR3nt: TGTGCCAGCAGCCAAGCATGGGCTATATTCCAAGAGACCCAGTACTTC
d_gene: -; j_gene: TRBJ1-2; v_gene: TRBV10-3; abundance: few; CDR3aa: CAISGRRLYGYTF; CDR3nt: TGTGCCATCAGTGGAAGGCGCCTCTATGGCTACACCTTC
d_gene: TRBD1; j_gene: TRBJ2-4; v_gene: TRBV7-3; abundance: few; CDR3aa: CASSLTRTGGEDIQYF; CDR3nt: TGTGCCAGCAGCTTAACCAGGACAGGGGGAGAGGACATTCAGTACTTC
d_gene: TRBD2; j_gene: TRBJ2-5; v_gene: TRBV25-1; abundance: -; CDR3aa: CASSKRLAGAQETQYF; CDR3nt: TGTGCCAGCAGTAAGAGACTAGCGGGGGCCCAAGAGACCCAGTACTTC
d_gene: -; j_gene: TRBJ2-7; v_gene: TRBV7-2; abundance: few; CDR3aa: CASSSPLDYEQYF; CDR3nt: TGTGCCAGCAGCTCACCCCTGGACTACGAGCAGTACTTC
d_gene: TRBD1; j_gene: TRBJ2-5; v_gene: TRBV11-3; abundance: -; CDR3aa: CASSWTGTQTQYF; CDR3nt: TGTGCCAGCAGCTGGACAGGGACTCAGACCCAGTACTTC
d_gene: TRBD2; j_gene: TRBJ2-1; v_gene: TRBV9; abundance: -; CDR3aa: CASSASPRTSGEVYNEQFF; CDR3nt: TGTGCCAGCAGCGCGAGCCCTAGGACTAGCGGTGAGGTATACAATGAGCAGTTCTTC
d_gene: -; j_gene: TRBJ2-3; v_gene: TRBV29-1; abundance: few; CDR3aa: CSVARFAQDTQYF; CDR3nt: TGCAGCGTTGCCCGGTTCGCCCAAGATACGCAGTATTTT
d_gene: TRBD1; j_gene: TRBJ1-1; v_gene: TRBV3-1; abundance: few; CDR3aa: CASSTGGTNTEAFF; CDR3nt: TGTGCCAGCAGCACAGGGGGAACGAACACTGAAGCTTTCTTT
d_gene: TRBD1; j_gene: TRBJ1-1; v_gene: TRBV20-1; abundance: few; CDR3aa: CSAETPGQGNTEAFF; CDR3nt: TGCAGTGCGGAGACCCCGGGACAGGGTAACACTGAAGCTTTCTTT
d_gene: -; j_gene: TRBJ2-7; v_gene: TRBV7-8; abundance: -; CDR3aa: CASSLGREQYF; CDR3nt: TGTGCCAGCAGCTTAGGTCGCGAGCAGTACTTC
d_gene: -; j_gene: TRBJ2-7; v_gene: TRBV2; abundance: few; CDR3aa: CASKVTGNPYEQYF; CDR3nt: TGTGCCAGCAAGGTAACAGGGAACCCTTACGAGCAGTACTTC
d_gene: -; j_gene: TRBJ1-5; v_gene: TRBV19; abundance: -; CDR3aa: CASSPLGDSYGSNQPQHF; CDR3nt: TGTGCCAGTAGTCCACTAGGGGACTCTTATGGGAGCAATCAGCCCCAGCATTTT
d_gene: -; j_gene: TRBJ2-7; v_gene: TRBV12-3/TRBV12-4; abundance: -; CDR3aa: CASSFAGPSYEQYF; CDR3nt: TGTGCCAGCAGTTTTGCGGGGCCCTCCTACGAGCAGTACTTC
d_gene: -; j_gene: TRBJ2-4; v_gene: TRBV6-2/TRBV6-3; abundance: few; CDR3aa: CASSYAIQDSQYLLNIQYF; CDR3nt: TGTGCCAGCAGTTACGCCATACAGGACTCCCAATACCTCCTTAACATTCAGTACTTC
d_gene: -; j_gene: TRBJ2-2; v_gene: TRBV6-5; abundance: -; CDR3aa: CASSYSSRVGTGELFF; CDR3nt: TGTGCCAGCAGTTACTCGAGCAGGGTTGGGACCGGGGAGCTGTTTTTT
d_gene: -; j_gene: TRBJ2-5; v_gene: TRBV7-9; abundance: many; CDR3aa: CASSYWAVQETQYF; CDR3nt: TGTGCCAGCAGCTATTGGGCCGTGCAAGAGACCCAGTACTTC
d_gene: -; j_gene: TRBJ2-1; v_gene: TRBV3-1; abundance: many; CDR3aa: CASSHTGIGYNEQFF; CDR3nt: TGTGCCAGCAGCCACACAGGGATAGGCTACAATGAGCAGTTCTTC
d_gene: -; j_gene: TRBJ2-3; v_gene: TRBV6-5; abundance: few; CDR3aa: CASSYWKGVSVTDTQYF; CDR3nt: TGTGCCAGCAGTTACTGGAAAGGGGTTAGCGTCACAGATACGCAGTATTTT